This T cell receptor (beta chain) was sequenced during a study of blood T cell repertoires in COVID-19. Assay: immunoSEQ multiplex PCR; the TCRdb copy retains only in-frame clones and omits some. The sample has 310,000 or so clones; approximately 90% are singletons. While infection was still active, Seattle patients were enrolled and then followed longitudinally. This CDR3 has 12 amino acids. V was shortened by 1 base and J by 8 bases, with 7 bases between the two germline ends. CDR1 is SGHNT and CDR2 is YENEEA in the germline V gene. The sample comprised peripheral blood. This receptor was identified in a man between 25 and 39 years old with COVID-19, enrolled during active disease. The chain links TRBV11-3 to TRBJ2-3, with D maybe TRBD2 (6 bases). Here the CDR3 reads CASSLGGGTQYF. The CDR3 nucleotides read TGTGCCAGCAGCTTAGGGGGAGGTACGCAGTATTTT. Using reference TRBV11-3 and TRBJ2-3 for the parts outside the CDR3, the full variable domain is EAGVVQSPRYKIIEKKQPVAFWCNPISGHNTLYWYLQNLGQGPELLIRYENEEAVDDSQLPKDRFSAERLKGVDSTLKIQPAELGDSAVYLCASSLGGGTQYFGPGTRLTVL.